The 20 T cell receptor beta chains in this list originate from one sample, sequenced in a study of blood T cell repertoires in COVID-19. This table comes from immunoSEQ multiplex PCR, and its TCRdb copy is limited to in-frame clones, with some not included. This table has around 65,000 clones, just over 90% appearing once. Sequenced input: peripheral blood. Receptors originate from a human donor in a cohort sampled during active COVID-19.

This chain connects TRBV7-8 to TRBJ2-2; 7 bases map to TRBD2. Per the germline V gene, CDR1 is SGHVS and CDR2 is FQNEAQ. The CDR3 covers 15 residues. V gave up 2 bases and J gave up 3 bases; unmatched junction bases: 3. The CDR3 bases are TGTGCCAGCAGCTTAAGGCTAGCGGACACCGGGGAGCTGTTTTTT. This translates into CASSLRLADTGELFF.

The chain combines TRBV27 with TRBJ1-4; possible D gene TRBD1, 5 bases. The CDR3 contains 14 residues. Germline V lookup: CDR1 MNHEY, CDR2 SMNVEV (reference sequence). The V end was cut by 6 bases, the J end by 5 bases, with 13 bases between. The CDR3 DNA is TGTGCCAGCAGACCCCCGGGGGAGAATGAAAAACTGTTTTTT. Translated: CASRPPGENEKLFF. Full variable domain (outside the CDR3, taken from reference TRBV27 and TRBJ1-4): EAQVTQNPRYLITVTGKKLTVTCSQNMNHEYMSWYRQDPGLGLRQIYYSMNVEVTDKGDVPEGYKVSRKEKRNFPLILESPSPNQTSLYFCASRPPGENEKLFFGSGTQLSVL.

This clone was recorded once. The chain couples TRBV18 to TRBJ1-4; 9 nucleotides agree with TRBD1. The CDR3 has 18 amino acids. The trim removed 0 bases at V and 7 bases at J, leaving 12 bases unmatched. The germline V gene encodes CDR1 KGHSH and CDR2 LQKENI. The CDR3 spells CASSPPTGQGLLGEKLFF. The CDR3 nucleotides are TGTGCCAGCTCACCACCGACGGGACAGGGCCTATTAGGTGAAAAACTGTTTTTT.

This clone has just one count. J is TRBJ2-1 and V is TRBV7-2; D is unresolved. This CDR3 spans 15 amino acids. The ends were cut back, 11 bases at V and 0 bases at J, with 17 bases in the middle. CDR1 SGHTA and CDR2 FQGNSA come from the germline V gene. The CDR3: CASLTDPSSYNEQFF. CDR3 nucleotides: TGTGCCTCTTTGACTGACCCTAGCTCCTACAATGAGCAGTTCTTC.

CDR3 protein: CASSTGPDSTGETQYF. For the CDR3, the DNA is TGTGCCAGCAGCACCGGCCCGGACAGCACGGGAGAGACCCAGTACTTC. This chain connects TRBV9 to TRBJ2-5, with D perhaps TRBD1 (6 bases). From germline, CDR1 is SGDLS and CDR2 YYNGEE. V lost 4 bases and J 4 bases, leaving 20 bases between the germline ends. The CDR3 contains 16 residues.

The chain links TRBV18 to TRBJ1-5, with D perhaps TRBD1 (5 bases). This CDR3 is built from 15 residues. Trimming took 3 bases from V and 4 from J, leaving 13 bases between them. Per the germline V gene, CDR1 is KGHSH and CDR2 is LQKENI. CDR3: CASSPQGTPNQPQHF. Written as DNA, the CDR3 is TGTGCCAGCTCACCCCAGGGCACGCCAAATCAGCCCCAGCATTTT.

The chain links TRBV28 to TRBJ2-3; 7 positions match TRBD1. Germline lookup yields CDR1 MDHEN and CDR2 SYDVKM. This CDR3 has 15 amino acids. V was clipped by 9 bases and J by 1 base; unmatched bases: 10. The CDR3 loop reads CASLQGGGGTDTQYF. Here the CDR3 DNA reads TGTGCCAGTTTACAAGGGGGCGGAGGCACAGATACGCAGTATTTT.

The CDR3 here is CASSYRRSSYEQYF. The CDR3 bases are TGTGCCAGCAGTTACAGGCGGAGCTCCTACGAGCAGTACTTC. The J gene is TRBJ2-7, the V gene TRBV28; maybe TRBD1 (5 bases). V gave up 4 bases and J gave up 0 bases, with 10 bases separating them. The CDR3 is 14 amino acids. Germline CDR1 is MDHEN and CDR2 is SYDVKM.

This chain joins TRBV5-6 and TRBJ2-3; 7 bases align to TRBD1. The germline gives CDR1 SGHDT, CDR2 YYEEEE. Trimming removed 4 bases from V and 1 base from J; junction bases left unmatched: 3. The CDR3 runs 14 residues. DNA of the CDR3: TGTGCCAGCAGCCAGGGGACAGGCACAGATACGCAGTATTTT. This encodes CASSQGTGTDTQYF. The variable domain in full, with the rest retrieved from reference TRBV5-6 and TRBJ2-3, is DAGVTQSPTHLIKTRGQQVTLRCSPKSGHDTVSWYQQALGQGPQFIFQYYEEEERQRGNFPDRFSGHQFPNYSSELNVNALLLGDSALYLCASSQGTGTDTQYFGPGTRLTVL.

The J gene is TRBJ2-3, the V gene TRBV4-3, with D perhaps TRBD1 or TRBD2 (5 bases each). Per germline, CDR1 LGHNA and CDR2 YSLEER. V lost 5 bases and J lost 0, with 15 bases in between. The length of the CDR3 is 16 residues. The CDR3 region has the DNA TGCGCCAGCAGCAAAGGGGAGCGGAGTAGCACAGATACGCAGTATTTT. Amino acid sequence: CASSKGERSSTDTQYF.

The CDR3 nucleotides are TGTGCCAGCAGTGTTCTAAGCTCCTACGAGCAGTACTTC. Protein product: CASSVLSSYEQYF. The chain employs TRBV2 and TRBJ2-7; D not certain. The CDR3 runs 13 residues. Trimming cost V 4 bases and J 0 bases, with 7 bases left between them. Germline V CDR1 and CDR2: SNHLY, FYNNEI.

The rearrangement links TRBV7-6 to TRBJ2-2, with TRBD1 matching over 7 bases. This CDR3 spans 16 amino acids. With V trimmed by 1 base and J by 5 bases, 7 bases remained unmatched. Germline CDR1 is SGHVS and CDR2 is FNYEAQ. CDR3 coding DNA: TGTGCCAGCAGCTTAGGACAGGGTTTAATTACCGGGGAGCTGTTTTTT. This encodes CASSLGQGLITGELFF.

This chain's CDR3 is CASSLSSGGYTF. CDR3 in DNA: TGTGCCAGCAGTTTATCCTCCGGTGGCTACACCTTC. The chain has TRBV28 and TRBJ1-2; D gene unclear. This CDR3 spans 12 amino acids. V lost 1 base to trimming and J lost 7 bases, with 7 bases between them. The germline CDR1 and CDR2 sequences are MDHEN and SYDVKM.

CDR3 residues: CASSPRLASTDTQYF. The CDR3 DNA reads as TGTGCCAGCAGTCCCCGACTAGCCAGCACAGATACGCAGTATTTT. The chain couples TRBV6-5 to TRBJ2-3; 7 nucleotides match TRBD2. CDR3 size: 15 residues. Unmatched junction bases numbered 5, after V lost 5 bases and J lost 0 bases. The V gene's germline CDR1 is MNHEY and CDR2 SVGAGI.

V and J are TRBV29-1 and TRBJ2-3; 10 bases are shared with TRBD2. V lost 3 bases and J lost 4; bases outside the gene matches: 7. The germline V gene encodes CDR1 SQVTM and CDR2 ANQGSEA. The CDR3 covers 15 residues. The CDR3 loop is CSVDASSGRSDTQYF. The CDR3 bases are TGCAGCGTTGACGCTTCTAGCGGGAGATCAGATACGCAGTATTTT.

The J gene is TRBJ1-4, the V gene TRBV18, with 8 bases that match TRBD1. The CDR3 totals 16 residues. Germline V gene data show CDR1 as KGHSH and CDR2 as LQKENI. The ends lost 0 bases at V and 5 bases at J; junction bases unmatched: 5. The CDR3 bases are TGTGCCAGCTCACCACCGTACCGGACAGGGAATGAAAAACTGTTTTTT. Translated: CASSPPYRTGNEKLFF. The entire variable domain, with the rest obtained from reference TRBV18 and TRBJ1-4, is as follows: NAGVMQNPRHLVRRRGQEARLRCSPMKGHSHVYWYRQLPEEGLKFMVYLQKENIIDESGMPKERFSAEFPKEGPSILRIQQVVRGDSAAYFCASSPPYRTGNEKLFFGSGTQLSVL.

The V call is TRBV24-1, the J call TRBJ2-1, with 10 bases that match TRBD2. V lost 0 bases and J lost 5; bases outside the gene matches: 3. The V gene's germline CDR1 is KGHDR and CDR2 SFDVKD. The CDR3 is 16 residues long. Written as DNA, the CDR3 is TGTGCCACCAGTGATTTGGGACTAGCGGATCACAATGAGCAGTTCTTC. Translated: CATSDLGLADHNEQFF.

The chain combines TRBV9 with TRBJ2-7, with D maybe TRBD1 (6 bases). This CDR3 comprises 14 residues. Trimming shortened V by 4 bases and J by 1 base, and 12 bases separated the two germline ends. Germline V gene sequence: CDR1 SGDLS, CDR2 YYNGEE. The CDR3 region has the DNA TGTGCCAGCAGCCCAGGACAGTTTTCCTACGAGCAGTACTTC. Amino acids: CASSPGQFSYEQYF.

There are a few counts of this clone. The genes are TRBV5-4 and TRBJ2-4; 16 bases map to TRBD2. Germline assignment: CDR1 SGHNT and CDR2 YYREEE (reference sequence). The CDR3 length is 16 residues. V shed 4 bases and J 7 bases; nucleotides not matched to a gene: 5. CDR3 amino acids: CASSPGTSGRVNIQYF. The CDR3 coding sequence is TGTGCCAGCAGCCCAGGGACTAGCGGGAGGGTGAACATTCAGTACTTC.

In this sample, this clone turned up once. This CDR3 is also generated by other DNA sequences in the sample. The CDR3 region is CASSIGGGQGFDQPQHF. In DNA form, the CDR3 reads TGTGCCAGCAGCATAGGCGGGGGGCAGGGTTTCGATCAGCCCCAGCATTTT. The rearrangement uses TRBV7-9 and TRBJ1-5; D might be TRBD1 (6 bases). This CDR3 region has 17 residues. V shed 5 bases and J shed 5 bases, with 22 bases lying between them. CDR1 is SEHNR, CDR2 FQNEAQ, per germline (reference sequence). The variable domain in full, with the rest retrieved from reference TRBV7-9 and TRBJ1-5, is DTGVSQNPRHKITKRGQNVTFRCDPISEHNRLYWYRQTLGQGPEFLTYFQNEAQLEKSRLLSDRFSAERPKGSFSTLEIQRTEQGDSAMYLCASSIGGGQGFDQPQHFGDGTRLSIL.